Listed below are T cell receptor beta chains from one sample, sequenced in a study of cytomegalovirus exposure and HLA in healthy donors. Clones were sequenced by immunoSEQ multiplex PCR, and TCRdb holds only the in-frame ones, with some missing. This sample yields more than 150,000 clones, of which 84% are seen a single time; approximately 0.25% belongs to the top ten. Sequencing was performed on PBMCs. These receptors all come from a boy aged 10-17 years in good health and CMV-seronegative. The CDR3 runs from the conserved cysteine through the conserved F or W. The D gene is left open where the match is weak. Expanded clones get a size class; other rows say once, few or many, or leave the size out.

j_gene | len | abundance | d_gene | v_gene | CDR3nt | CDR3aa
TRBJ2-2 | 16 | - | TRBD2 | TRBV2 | TGTGCCAGCAGTGGCTTAGCGGGAGGAGACACCGGGGAGCTGTTTTTT | CASSGLAGGDTGELFF
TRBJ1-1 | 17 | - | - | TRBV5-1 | TGCGCCAGCAGCTTTGACAGGATTTCGGGCATGAACACTGAAGCTTTCTTT | CASSFDRISGMNTEAFF
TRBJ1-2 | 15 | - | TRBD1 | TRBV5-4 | TGTGCCAGCAGCGCCGCCGGGACAGGGGTCTATGGCTACACCTTC | CASSAAGTGVYGYTF
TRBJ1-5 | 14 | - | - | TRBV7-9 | TGTGCCAGCAGCTTACAGGGTTTCAATCAGCCCCAGCATTTT | CASSLQGFNQPQHF
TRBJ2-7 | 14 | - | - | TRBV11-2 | TGTGCCAGCAGCTCCAGACAGGAGGCCTACGAGCAGTACTTC | CASSSRQEAYEQYF
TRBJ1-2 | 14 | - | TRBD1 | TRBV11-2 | TGTGCCAGCAGCTTAGCAGGACAGGTCTATGGCTACACCTTC | CASSLAGQVYGYTF
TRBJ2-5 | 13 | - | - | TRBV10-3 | TGTGCCATCAGCACAGGGATCCAAGAGACCCAGTACTTC | CAISTGIQETQYF
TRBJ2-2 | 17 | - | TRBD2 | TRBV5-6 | TGTGCCAGCAGCGAACAGATTCTAGCGGGAGCTGCCGGGGAGCTGTTTTTT | CASSEQILAGAAGELFF
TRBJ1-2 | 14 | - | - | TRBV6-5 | TGTGCCAGCAGTTACTCGCAGGGGAACTATGGCTACACCTTC | CASSYSQGNYGYTF
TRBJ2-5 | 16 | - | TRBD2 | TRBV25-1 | TGTGCCAGCAGTGACCCTAGCGGGGGGCCAGAAGAGACCCAGTACTTC | CASSDPSGGPEETQYF
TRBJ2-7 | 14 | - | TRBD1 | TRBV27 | TGTGCCAGCAGGCCGGGGACAGTTACCTACGAGCAGTACTTC | CASRPGTVTYEQYF
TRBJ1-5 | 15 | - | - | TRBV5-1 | TGCGCCAGCAGCTTGGGCGGACAGATTAATCAGCCCCAGCATTTT | CASSLGGQINQPQHF
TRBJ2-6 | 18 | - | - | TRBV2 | TGTGCCAGCAGTGAACAGGGGTCCAGATTGTCTGGGGCCAACGTCCTGACTTTC | CASSEQGSRLSGANVLTF
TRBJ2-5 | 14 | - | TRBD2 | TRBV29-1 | TGCAGCGCCGTCCTACTAGCGGGCAGAGAGACCCAGTACTTC | CSAVLLAGRETQYF
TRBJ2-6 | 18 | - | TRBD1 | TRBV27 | TGTGCCACCCCGATGACAGGGAAAAGCTTGTGTGGGGCCAACGTCCTGACTTTC | CATPMTGKSLCGANVLTF
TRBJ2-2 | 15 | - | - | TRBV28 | TGTGCCACCCAGAGCCCCCAGGGAAATTCCGGGGAGCTGTTTTTT | CATQSPQGNSGELFF
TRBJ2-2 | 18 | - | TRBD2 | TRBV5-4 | TGTGCCAGCAGCTCCATCGGGACTAGCGGGGGGCACACCGGGGAGCTGTTTTTT | CASSSIGTSGGHTGELFF
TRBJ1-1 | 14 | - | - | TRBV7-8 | TGTGCCAGCAGCTTTGGGGGGTTAAACACTGAAGCTTTCTTT | CASSFGGLNTEAFF
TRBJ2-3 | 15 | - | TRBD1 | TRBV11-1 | TGTGCCAGCAGCTTAGATGGGACAGCCACAGATACGCAGTATTTT | CASSLDGTATDTQYF
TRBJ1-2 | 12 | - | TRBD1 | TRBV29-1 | TGCAGCGTCAGGGGGGAATGGGCTGGCTACACCTTC | CSVRGEWAGYTF
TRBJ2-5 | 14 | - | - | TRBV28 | TGTGCCAGCAGTCCGCGGATAAGTCAAGAGACCCAGTACTTC | CASSPRISQETQYF
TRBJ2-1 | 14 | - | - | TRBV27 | TGTGCCAGCATGGCGTGGAGCTCCTACAATGAGCAGTTCTTC | CASMAWSSYNEQFF
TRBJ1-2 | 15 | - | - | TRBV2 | TGTGCCAGCAGTGTGGGAGCGCAAATCTCGCGGGGCTACACCTTC | CASSVGAQISRGYTF
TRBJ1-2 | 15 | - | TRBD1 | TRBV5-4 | TGTGCCAGCAGCCGGGTCAGGGGGCGCAACTATGGCTACACCTTC | CASSRVRGRNYGYTF
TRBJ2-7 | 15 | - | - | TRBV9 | TGTGCCAGCAGCGCCGAGCCAGGTCCTACCTACGAGCAGTACTTC | CASSAEPGPTYEQYF
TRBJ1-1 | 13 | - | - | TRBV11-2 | TGTGCCAGCAGCTTTACCCCGGACACTGAAGCTTTCTTT | CASSFTPDTEAFF
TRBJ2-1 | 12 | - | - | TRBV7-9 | TGTGCCAGCACCCCCGGTGACAATGAGCAGTTCTTC | CASTPGDNEQFF
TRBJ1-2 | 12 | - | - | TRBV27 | TGTGCCAGCAGGGCGGGGGTTGATCGCTACACCTTC | CASRAGVDRYTF
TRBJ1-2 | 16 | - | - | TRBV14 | TGTGCCAGCAGCCAAGTAAGGGCAGGACTCCCGGAAGGCTACACCTTC | CASSQVRAGLPEGYTF
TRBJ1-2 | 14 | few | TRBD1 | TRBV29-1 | TGCAGCGTTGGAGGTCAGGGGGATCTTCATGGCTACACCTTC | CSVGGQGDLHGYTF
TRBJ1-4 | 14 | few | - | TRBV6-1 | TGTGCCAGCAGTCTGCGACAGGTGGGCGAAAAACTGTTTTTT | CASSLRQVGEKLFF
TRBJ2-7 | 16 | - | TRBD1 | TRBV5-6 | TGTGCCAGCGTCGGGCATCCGGGACAGCAAAGCTCCGAGCAGTACTTC | CASVGHPGQQSSEQYF
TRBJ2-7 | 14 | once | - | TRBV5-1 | TGCGCCAGCAGTTACAGGGATAGCTCCTACGAGCAGTACTTC | CASSYRDSSYEQYF
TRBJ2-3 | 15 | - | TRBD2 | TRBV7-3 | TGTGCCAGCAGCGCGAGCGGGGGGGGCACAGATACGCAGTATTTT | CASSASGGGTDTQYF
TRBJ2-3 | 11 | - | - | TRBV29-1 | TGCAGTTGCGGGATCACAGATACGCAGTATTTT | CSCGITDTQYF
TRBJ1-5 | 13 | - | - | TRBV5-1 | TGCGCCAGCAGTGCAGGGTACAATCAGCCCCAGCATTTT | CASSAGYNQPQHF
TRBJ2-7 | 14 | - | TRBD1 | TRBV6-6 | TGTGCCAGCAGTTACTTTGGGACAGACTACGAGCAGTACTTC | CASSYFGTDYEQYF
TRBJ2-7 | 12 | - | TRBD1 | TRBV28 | TGTGCCAGTAAACAGGGGGCCTACGAGCAGTACTTC | CASKQGAYEQYF
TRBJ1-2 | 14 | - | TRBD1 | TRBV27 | TGTGCCAGTTCCGCCCGGGACAGGGGGCATGGCTACACCTTC | CASSARDRGHGYTF
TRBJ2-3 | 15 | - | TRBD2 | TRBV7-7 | TGTGCTAGCAGCGAATCTAGCGGGAGCACAGATACGCAGTATTTT | CASSESSGSTDTQYF
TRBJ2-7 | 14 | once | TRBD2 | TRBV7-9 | TGTGCCAGCAGCGGCAGCGGGGGGGCCTACGAGCAGTACTTC | CASSGSGGAYEQYF
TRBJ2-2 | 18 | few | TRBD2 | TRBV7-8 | TGTGCCAGCAGCTTAATCGGGGGACTAGTGGAGGTCACCGGGGAGCTGTTTTTT | CASSLIGGLVEVTGELFF
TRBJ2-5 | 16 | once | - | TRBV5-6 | TGTGCCAGCAGCTTGCGGACAGCCCGAAACCAAGAGACCCAGTACTTC | CASSLRTARNQETQYF
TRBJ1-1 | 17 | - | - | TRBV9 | TGTGCCAGCAGCGTAGATCTTATCGGGGGGATGAACACTGAAGCTTTCTTT | CASSVDLIGGMNTEAFF
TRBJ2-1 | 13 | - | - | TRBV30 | TGTGCCTGGAGTTTTGGCAGTTACAATGAGCAGTTCTTC | CAWSFGSYNEQFF
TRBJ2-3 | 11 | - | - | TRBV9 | TGTGCCAGCAGCGTCCGGGATACGCAGTATTTT | CASSVRDTQYF
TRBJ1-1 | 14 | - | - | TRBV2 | TGTGCCAGCAGTAGGGAGGTCATGAACACTGAAGCTTTCTTT | CASSREVMNTEAFF
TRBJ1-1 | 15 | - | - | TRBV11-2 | TGTGCCAGCAGCTTTATTAGGGTAGGGGACACTGAAGCTTTCTTT | CASSFIRVGDTEAFF
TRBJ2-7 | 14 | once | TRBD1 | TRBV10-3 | TGTGCCATCAGTCCCAACAGGGGGGATTACGAGCAGTACTTC | CAISPNRGDYEQYF
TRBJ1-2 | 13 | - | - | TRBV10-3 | TGTGCCATCAGTACAGATACTAACTATGGCTACACCTTC | CAISTDTNYGYTF
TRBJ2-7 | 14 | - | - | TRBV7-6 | TGTGCCAGCAGCCCCAAGACAGGTCAATACGAGCAGTACTTC | CASSPKTGQYEQYF
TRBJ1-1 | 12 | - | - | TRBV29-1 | TGCAGCGTTGAGCGGGGGGACACTGAAGCTTTCTTT | CSVERGDTEAFF
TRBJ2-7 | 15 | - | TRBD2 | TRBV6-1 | TGTGCCAGCAATGACGGGGGGACGTCTTCCTACGAGCAGTACTTC | CASNDGGTSSYEQYF